This T cell receptor (beta chain) originates from a study of post-analysis software for immune sequencing data. In the study overall: Relapsing-remitting, secondary progressive and progressive-relapsing multiple sclerosis courses were included.

Libraries were made from TCR beta cDNA, and they carried unique molecular identifiers. MiXCR, run by TCRdb on the PCR reads, gives a single entry per CDR3 protein. The sample holds over 150,000 distinct CDR3 sequences, about 37% seen once. Remarks on this clonotype: As yet, its antigen is unknown.

Findings of the study overall: F measure grouped same-batch samples tightly together. TRBV segments more frequent in patients than in controls numbered roughly five and included TRBV5-6, TRBV5-1 and TRBV20-1.

Trimming cost V 0 bases and J 5 bases, with 12 bases left between them. The CDR3 is made up of 15 amino acids. Germline CDR1 and CDR2: SGHDT and YYEEEE. This material consisted of blood, taken after autologous hematopoietic stem cell transplantation. This clonotype originated in a girl aged 10 to 17 with multiple sclerosis. The rearrangement links TRBV5-6 to TRBJ2-4; TRBD1 is a possible D gene (6 bases). CDR3 in DNA: TGTGCCAGCAGCTTGGCTCCAGGGGAACAAAACATTCAGTACTTC. This codes for CASSLAPGEQNIQYF.